Each of the 17 T cell receptor beta chains below was sequenced from the same sample in a study of T cell repertoires in cytomegalovirus infection. These receptors are not linked to any known antigen. TCRdb re-derived calls from the reads in MiXCR, one entry per CDR3 protein. The profile shows approximately 1,000,000 distinct CDR3 sequences, around 30% of them singletons. This specimen was cultured CD8+ T cells from PBMCs, taken from culture after CMV antigen stimulation. The receptors originated from a human donor in good health (CMV status not recorded). Some clones in this sample may be carry-over from other donors' samples.

The chain is built from TRBV13 and TRBJ1-1; 7 nucleotides line up with TRBD1. Germline V gene data show CDR1 as PRHDT and CDR2 as FYEKMQ (reference sequence). With V trimmed by 4 bases and J by 3 bases, 11 bases remained unmatched. The length of the CDR3 is 16 residues. CDR3 in DNA: TGTGCCAGCAGCTCCAGGGGGAAGAGAGGGGACACTGAAGCTTTCTTT. It translates to CASSSRGKRGDTEAFF.

This clonotype was seen more than once but under ten times. V and J are TRBV15 and TRBJ2-5, with 10 bases matching TRBD2. The length of the CDR3 is 15 residues. The V gene end was trimmed by 3 bases and the J gene end by 7 bases; junction bases not matched to a gene: 8. CDR1 and CDR2 from the germline V gene are LNHNV and YYDKDF (reference sequence). CDR3 in amino acids: CATSSGLAEAGTQYF. In DNA, the CDR3 is TGTGCCACCAGCAGTGGACTAGCGGAGGCGGGGACCCAGTACTTC.

This clonotype came up a few times. The V and J genes are TRBV12-3 or TRBV12-4 and TRBJ1-5; TRBD1 aligns across 8 bases. The CDR3 spans 18 residues. V trimming: 3 bases; J trimming: 1 base; junction bases outside the gene matches: 11. The CDR3 protein is CASSFGRDRGRSNQPQHF. The CDR3 DNA reads TGTGCCAGCAGTTTTGGGAGAGACAGGGGTAGGAGCAATCAGCCCCAGCATTTT.

V gene TRBV6-2 or TRBV6-3 combines with J gene TRBJ2-7; D is uncertain. This CDR3 has 13 residues. The V and J ends lost 2 bases and 5 bases respectively, with 10 bases between them. Germline loops: CDR1 MNHEY, CDR2 SVGEGT. The CDR3 loop reads CASSYALGNEQYV. DNA for the CDR3: TGTGCCAGCAGTTACGCGTTAGGAAACGAGCAGTACGTC.

This clonotype was counted only a few times. CDR3 DNA: TGTGCCAGCAGTTACGGACTAGCGGGGGGGCCAGCCGATACGCAGTATTTT. As protein: CASSYGLAGGPADTQYF. The chain combines TRBV6-2 or TRBV6-3 with TRBJ2-3, with TRBD2 identical over 15 bases. CDR3 length equals 17 residues. Losses at the gene ends were 2 bases for V and 6 bases for J; bases not matched to a gene: 6. Looked up from germline, CDR1 is MNHEY and CDR2 is SVGEGT.

CDR3 residues: CASSYPTPGTQYF. In DNA form, the CDR3 reads TGTGCCAGCAGTTACCCGACTCCGGGGACCCAGTACTTC. J is TRBJ2-5 and V is TRBV6-5; D remains unclear. Germline V gene lookup returns CDR1 MNHEY and CDR2 SVGAGI. The ends were cut back, 2 bases at V and 7 bases at J, with 11 bases in the middle. The CDR3 extends over 13 amino acids.

This clonotype showed up just a few times. Here the CDR3 DNA reads TGTGCCAGCAGCCGCCCCGGCAGGGCTGATGAGCAGTTCTTC. It encodes CASSRPGRADEQFF. The chain couples TRBV28 to TRBJ2-1; tentatively, D is TRBD1 (5 bases). Looked up from germline, CDR1 is MDHEN and CDR2 is SYDVKM. This CDR3 contains 14 residues. Trimming took off 6 bases at V and 8 bases at J, with 17 bases between the two ends.

This clonotype was counted a few times. The genes are TRBV19 and TRBJ2-3; D remains unclear. CDR1 LNHDA and CDR2 SQIVND come from the germline V gene (reference sequence). Trimming removed 1 base at V and 9 bases at J, with 11 bases between. The CDR3 is 13 amino acids. The CDR3 protein is CASSIGTQSTQYF. In DNA form, the CDR3 reads TGTGCCAGTAGTATAGGAACGCAATCGACGCAGTATTTT. Based on the CDR3 plus reference TRBV19 and TRBJ2-3, the full variable domain is DGGITQSPKYLFRKEGQNVTLSCEQNLNHDAMYWYRQDPGQGLRLIYYSQIVNDFQKGDIAEGYSVSREKKESFPLTVTSAQKNPTAFYLCASSIGTQSTQYFGPGTRLTVL.

Note on this clonotype: Compared with germline, one end of the junction differs, possibly owing to a read error. The chain links TRBV7-9 to TRBJ1-1; possibly TRBD1 for D (6 bases). The CDR3 is made up of 13 amino acids. Germline CDR1 SEHNR, CDR2 FQNEAQ (reference sequence). The CDR3 sequence: CANSPGRGAEAFF. The CDR3 DNA follows: TGTGCCAACAGCCCTGGTAGGGGGGCTGAAGCTTTCTTT.

This clonotype was counted once. CDR3: CASSYPRWTANTGELFF. CDR3 in DNA: TGTGCCAGCAGCTACCCCAGGTGGACAGCGAACACCGGGGAGCTGTTTTTT. The chain recombines TRBV5-6 with TRBJ2-2, with a possible D match to TRBD1 (6 bases). From germline, CDR1 is SGHDT and CDR2 YYEEEE. The CDR3 contains 17 residues. V was cut by 3 bases and J by 0 bases, with 15 bases left in between.

A note on this clonotype: This could be a read error, since a much larger clone is one nucleotide away. The CDR3 does not close with the conserved phenylalanine or tryptophan, likely indicating a read error. The V gene is TRBV7-2, the J gene TRBJ2-1; D gene ambiguous. Trimming pared 0 bases from V and 4 bases from J, leaving 13 bases between. The germline CDR1 and CDR2 sequences are SGHTA and FQGNSA. The CDR3 runs to 16 residues. The CDR3 bases are TGTGCCAGCAGCTTAGCGTATCGGCTACCTTACAATGAGCAGTTCTCC. It yields the protein CASSLAYRLPYNEQFS.

This clonotype was counted once. V usage is TRBV7-6 and J usage is TRBJ2-1, with 7 bases fitting TRBD1. From germline, CDR1 is SGHVS and CDR2 FNYEAQ. The CDR3 covers 15 residues. J lost 7 bases, V lost 5 bases, and 11 bases had no gene match. The CDR3 here is CASSPERGRRNEQFF. CDR3 coding DNA: TGTGCCAGCAGCCCCGAGAGGGGGCGTAGGAATGAGCAGTTCTTC.

This clonotype was observed a handful of times. This sequence joins TRBV5-6 and TRBJ1-2; D may be TRBD1 (6 bases). CDR3 length equals 12 residues. Trimming cost V 4 bases and J 8 bases, with 12 bases left between them. Germline V gene sequence: CDR1 SGHDT, CDR2 YYEEEE. The CDR3 sequence: CASSPDRRGYTF. The CDR3 bases are TGTGCCAGCAGCCCCGACAGGCGGGGCTACACCTTC.

This clonotype showed up just a few times. The V call is TRBV19, the J call TRBJ2-3; TRBD1 is a possible D gene (5 bases). Germline loops: CDR1 LNHDA, CDR2 SQIVND (reference sequence). The CDR3 consists of 12 residues. The V end lost 5 bases, the J end lost 5 bases, and 8 bases lay between the germline ends. The DNA for the CDR3 is TGTGCCAGTAGTCCAGGGCAAGATACGCAGTATTTT. Its translation: CASSPGQDTQYF.

This rearrangement joins TRBV6-1 to TRBJ1-6; 9 nucleotides match TRBD1. Germline trimming cut 0 bases from V and 4 bases from J; bases unmatched to any gene: 4. The CDR3 is 17 residues long. CDR1 and CDR2 from the germline V gene are MNHNS and SASEGT. The CDR3 here is CASSEAGTGYYNSPLHF. The DNA for the CDR3 is TGTGCCAGCAGTGAAGCGGGGACAGGGTATTATAATTCACCCCTCCACTTT.

The chain joins TRBV2 to TRBJ1-1; TRBD1 matches 12 bases. Looked up from germline, CDR1 is SNHLY and CDR2 is FYNNEI. V was clipped by 10 bases and J by 7 bases; unmatched bases: 16. CDR3 length: 16 residues. Written as DNA, the CDR3 is TGTGCCAAGGACACCGGGACAGGGGGCCGTGGTGGTGAAGCTTTCTTT. Protein: CAKDTGTGGRGGEAFF.

At least ten counts were recorded for this clonotype. This chain uses TRBV7-2 with TRBJ1-2; tentative D call: TRBD1 (5 bases). The CDR3 has 15 amino acids. The V gene lost 5 bases and the J gene lost 2 bases, with 15 bases spanning the gap. The germline V gene encodes CDR1 SGHTA and CDR2 FQGNSA. The CDR3 here is CASSLHRTLNYGYTF. The CDR3 DNA reads TGTGCCAGCAGCCTCCACAGGACTTTGAACTATGGCTACACCTTC.